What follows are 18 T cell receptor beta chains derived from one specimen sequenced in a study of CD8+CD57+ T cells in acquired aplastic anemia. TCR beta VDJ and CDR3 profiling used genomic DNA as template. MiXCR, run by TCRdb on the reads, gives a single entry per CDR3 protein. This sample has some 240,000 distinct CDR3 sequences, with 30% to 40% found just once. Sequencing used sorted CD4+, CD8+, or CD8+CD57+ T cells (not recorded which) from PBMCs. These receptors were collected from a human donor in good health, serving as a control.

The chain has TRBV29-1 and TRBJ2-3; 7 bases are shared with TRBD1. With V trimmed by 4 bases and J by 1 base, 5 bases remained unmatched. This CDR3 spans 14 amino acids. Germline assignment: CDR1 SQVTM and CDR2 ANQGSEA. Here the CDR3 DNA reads TGCAGCGTTGGCTTTGGGACAGGCACAGATACGCAGTATTTT. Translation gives CSVGFGTGTDTQYF.

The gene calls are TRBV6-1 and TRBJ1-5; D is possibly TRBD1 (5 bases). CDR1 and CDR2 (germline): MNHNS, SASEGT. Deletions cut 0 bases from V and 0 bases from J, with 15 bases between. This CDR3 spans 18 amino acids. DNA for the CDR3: TGTGCCAGCAGTGAAGCAGGAGGGGCAGCACTTAGCAATCAGCCCCAGCATTTT. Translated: CASSEAGGAALSNQPQHF.

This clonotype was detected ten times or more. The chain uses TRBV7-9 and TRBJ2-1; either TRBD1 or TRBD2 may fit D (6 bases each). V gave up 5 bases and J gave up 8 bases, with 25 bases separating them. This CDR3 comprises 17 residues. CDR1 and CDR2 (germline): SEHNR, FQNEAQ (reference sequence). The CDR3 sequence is CASSPGAWGGDRDEQFF. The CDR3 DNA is TGTGCCAGCAGCCCGGGGGCGTGGGGCGGAGATAGGGATGAGCAGTTCTTC.

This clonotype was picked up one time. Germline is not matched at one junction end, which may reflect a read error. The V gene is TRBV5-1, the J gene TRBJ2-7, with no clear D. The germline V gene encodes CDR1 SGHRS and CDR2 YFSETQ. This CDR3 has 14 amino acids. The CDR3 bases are TGCGCCAACAGCTTGGCCGGCAGCTCATACGAGCAGTACTTC. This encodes CANSLAGSSYEQYF.

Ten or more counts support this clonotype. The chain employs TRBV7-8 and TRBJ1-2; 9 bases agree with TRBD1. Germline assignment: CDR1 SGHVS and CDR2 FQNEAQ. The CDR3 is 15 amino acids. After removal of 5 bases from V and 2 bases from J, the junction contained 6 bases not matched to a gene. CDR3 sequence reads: CASSPIGQGNYGYTF. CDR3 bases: TGTGCCAGCAGCCCAATAGGACAGGGGAACTATGGCTACACCTTC.

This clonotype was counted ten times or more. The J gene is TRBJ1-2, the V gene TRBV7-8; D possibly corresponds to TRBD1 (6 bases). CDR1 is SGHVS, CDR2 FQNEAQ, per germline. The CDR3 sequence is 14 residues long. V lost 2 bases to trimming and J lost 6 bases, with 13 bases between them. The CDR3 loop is CASSLYDRQDGYTF. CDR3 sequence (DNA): TGTGCCAGCAGCTTATACGATAGACAGGATGGCTACACCTTC.

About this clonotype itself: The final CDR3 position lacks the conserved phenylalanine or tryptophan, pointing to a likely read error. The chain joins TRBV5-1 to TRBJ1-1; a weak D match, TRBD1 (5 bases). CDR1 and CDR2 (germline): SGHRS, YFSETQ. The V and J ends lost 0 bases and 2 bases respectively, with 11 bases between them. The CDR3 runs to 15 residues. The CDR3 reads CASSLGQGVNTEAFL. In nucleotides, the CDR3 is TGCGCCAGCAGCTTGGGTCAAGGGGTTAACACTGAAGCTTTCCTT.

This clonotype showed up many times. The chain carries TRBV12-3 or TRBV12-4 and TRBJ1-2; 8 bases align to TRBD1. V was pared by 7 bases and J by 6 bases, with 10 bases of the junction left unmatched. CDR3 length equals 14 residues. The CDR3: CASTKQGVNHGYTF. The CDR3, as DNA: TGTGCCAGCACCAAACAGGGGGTAAATCATGGCTACACCTTC.

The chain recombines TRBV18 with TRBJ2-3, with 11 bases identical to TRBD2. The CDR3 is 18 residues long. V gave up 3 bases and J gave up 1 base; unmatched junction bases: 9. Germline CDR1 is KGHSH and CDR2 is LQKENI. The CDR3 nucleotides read TGTGCCAGCTCACCCAAGGGACTAGCGGCTCTACGCACAGATACGCAGTATTTT. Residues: CASSPKGLAALRTDTQYF.

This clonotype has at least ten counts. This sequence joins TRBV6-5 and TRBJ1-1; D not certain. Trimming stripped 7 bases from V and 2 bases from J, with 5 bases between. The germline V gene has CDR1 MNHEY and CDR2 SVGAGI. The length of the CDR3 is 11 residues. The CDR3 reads CASTRNTEAFF. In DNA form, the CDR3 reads TGTGCCAGCACCCGAAACACTGAAGCTTTCTTT.

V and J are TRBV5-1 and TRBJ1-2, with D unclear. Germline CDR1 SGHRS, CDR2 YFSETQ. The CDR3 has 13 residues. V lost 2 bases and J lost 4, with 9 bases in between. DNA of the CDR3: TGCGCCAGCAGCTTAAACGAACGCTATGGCTACACCTTC. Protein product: CASSLNERYGYTF.

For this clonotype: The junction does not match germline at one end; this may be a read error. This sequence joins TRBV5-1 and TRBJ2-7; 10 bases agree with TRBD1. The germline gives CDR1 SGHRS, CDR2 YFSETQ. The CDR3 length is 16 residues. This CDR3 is CASSLGDRGHTGELYF. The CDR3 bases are TGCGCCAGCAGCTTGGGGGACAGGGGTCACACCGGGGAGCTGTACTTC.

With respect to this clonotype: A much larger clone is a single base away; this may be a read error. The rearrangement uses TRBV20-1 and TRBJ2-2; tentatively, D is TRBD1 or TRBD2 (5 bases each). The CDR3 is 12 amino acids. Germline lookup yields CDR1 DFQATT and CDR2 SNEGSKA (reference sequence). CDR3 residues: CSAGRNTRELFF. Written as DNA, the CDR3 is TGCAGTGCGGGACGGAACACCAGGGAGCTGTTTTTT.

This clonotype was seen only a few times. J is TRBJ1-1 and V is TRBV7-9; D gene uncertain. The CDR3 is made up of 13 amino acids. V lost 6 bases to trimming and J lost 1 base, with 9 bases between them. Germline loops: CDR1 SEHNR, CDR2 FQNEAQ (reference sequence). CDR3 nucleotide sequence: TGTGCCAGCAGTTCGATTAGGAACACTGAAGCTTTCTTT. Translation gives CASSSIRNTEAFF.

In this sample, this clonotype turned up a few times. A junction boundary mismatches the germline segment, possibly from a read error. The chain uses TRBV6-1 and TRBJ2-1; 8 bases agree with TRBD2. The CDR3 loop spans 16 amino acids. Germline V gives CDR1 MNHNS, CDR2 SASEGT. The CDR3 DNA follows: TGTGCCGGCAGAGCATATAGCGGGAACCTATACAATGAGCAGTTCTTC. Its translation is CAGRAYSGNLYNEQFF.

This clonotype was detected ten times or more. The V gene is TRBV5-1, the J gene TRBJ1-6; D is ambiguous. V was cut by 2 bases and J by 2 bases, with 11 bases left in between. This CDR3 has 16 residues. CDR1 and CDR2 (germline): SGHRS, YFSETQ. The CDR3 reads CASSFGEGTYNSPLHF. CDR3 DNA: TGCGCCAGCAGCTTCGGGGAGGGCACCTATAATTCACCCCTCCACTTT.

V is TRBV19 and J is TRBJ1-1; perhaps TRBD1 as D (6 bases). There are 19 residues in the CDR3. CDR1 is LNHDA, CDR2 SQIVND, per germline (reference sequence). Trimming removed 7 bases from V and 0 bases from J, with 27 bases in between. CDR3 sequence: CASTGQATRGNSMNTEAFF. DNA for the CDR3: TGTGCCAGTACTGGGCAGGCGACTAGGGGGAATTCCATGAACACTGAAGCTTTCTTT.

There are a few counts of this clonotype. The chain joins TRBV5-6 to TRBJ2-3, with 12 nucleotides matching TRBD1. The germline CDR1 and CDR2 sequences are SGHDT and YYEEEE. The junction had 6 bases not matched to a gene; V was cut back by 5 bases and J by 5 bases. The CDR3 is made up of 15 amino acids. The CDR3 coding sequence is TGTGCCAGCAGGCCCCGGGACAGGGGGCGAGATACGCAGTATTTT. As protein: CASRPRDRGRDTQYF. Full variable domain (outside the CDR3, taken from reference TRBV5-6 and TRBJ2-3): DAGVTQSPTHLIKTRGQQVTLRCSPKSGHDTVSWYQQALGQGPQFIFQYYEEEERQRGNFPDRFSGHQFPNYSSELNVNALLLGDSALYLCASRPRDRGRDTQYFGPGTRLTVL.